Sequencing of this T cell receptor (beta chain) was carried out in a study of T-cell reconstitution after alpha-beta-depleted transplantation in children. Whole-study results and caveats: It was reported that alpha-beta T cells came from several hundred expanded graft clones (about two months after transplant). Fresh T-cell production supplied most of the T-cell counts and diversity seen one year after transplant. Some patients' high day-60 TCRbeta diversity was traced to surviving recipient T cells and thymic progenitors.

The authors prepared the TCRbeta library with unique molecular identifiers. TCRdb fed the PCR reads into MiXCR, producing one record per CDR3 protein. The profile shows approximately 400,000 distinct CDR3 sequences, under 20% of them singletons. The CDR3 covers 13 residues. The V gene end was trimmed by 2 bases and the J gene end by 6 bases; junction bases not matched to a gene: 3. Remarks on this clonotype: Its antigen is not known.

The sequencing here drew on PBMCs, mostly from graft donor cells, taken 360 days after TCRalphabeta/CD19-depleted stem cell transplant. The chain is built from TRBV12-3 or TRBV12-4 and TRBJ1-2, with 7 bases identical to TRBD1. The receptor was isolated from a boy younger than two who had a stem cell transplant for Wiskott-Aldrich syndrome, so the T cells may come from the graft donor. The CDR3 protein is CASSLQGGNGYTF. The CDR3 DNA is TGTGCCAGCAGTTTACAGGGGGGGAATGGCTACACCTTC.